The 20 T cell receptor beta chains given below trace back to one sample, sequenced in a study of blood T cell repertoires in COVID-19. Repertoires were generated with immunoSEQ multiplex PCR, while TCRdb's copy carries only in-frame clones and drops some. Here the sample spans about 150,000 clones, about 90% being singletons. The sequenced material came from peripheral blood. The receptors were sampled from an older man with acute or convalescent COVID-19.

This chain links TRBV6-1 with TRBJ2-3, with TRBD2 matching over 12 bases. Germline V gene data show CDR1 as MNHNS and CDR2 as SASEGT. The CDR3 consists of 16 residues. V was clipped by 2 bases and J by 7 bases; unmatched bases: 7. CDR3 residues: CASSEPLAGGFHTQYF. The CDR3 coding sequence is TGTGCCAGCAGTGAACCCCTAGCGGGAGGGTTTCATACGCAGTATTTT.

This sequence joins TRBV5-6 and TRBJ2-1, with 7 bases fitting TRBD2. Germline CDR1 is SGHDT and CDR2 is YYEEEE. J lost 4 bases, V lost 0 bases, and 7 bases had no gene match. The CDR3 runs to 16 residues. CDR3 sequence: CASSLGWASGYNEQFF. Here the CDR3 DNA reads TGTGCCAGCAGCTTGGGTTGGGCTAGCGGATACAATGAGCAGTTCTTC.

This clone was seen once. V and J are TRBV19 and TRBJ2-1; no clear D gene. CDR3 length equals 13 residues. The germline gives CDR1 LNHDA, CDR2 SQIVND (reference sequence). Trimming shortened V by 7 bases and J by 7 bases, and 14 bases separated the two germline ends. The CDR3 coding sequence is TGTGCCAGTAACCCAGGCCCAGGAAATGAGCAGTTCTTC. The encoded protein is CASNPGPGNEQFF.

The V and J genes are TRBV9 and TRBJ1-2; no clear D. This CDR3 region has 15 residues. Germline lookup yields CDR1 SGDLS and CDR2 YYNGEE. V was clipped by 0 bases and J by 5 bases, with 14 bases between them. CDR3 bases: TGTGCCAGCAGCGTAGGTGTCACTGATCCTTATGGCTACACCTTC. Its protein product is CASSVGVTDPYGYTF.

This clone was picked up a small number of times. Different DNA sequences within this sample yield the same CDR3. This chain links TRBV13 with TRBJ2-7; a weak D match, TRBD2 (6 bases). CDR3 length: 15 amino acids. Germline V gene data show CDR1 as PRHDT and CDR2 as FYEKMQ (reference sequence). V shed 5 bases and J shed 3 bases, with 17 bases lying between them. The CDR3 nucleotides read TGTGCCAGCAGCCCAAGAGATGCGGGGAGCTACGAGCAGTACTTC. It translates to CASSPRDAGSYEQYF.

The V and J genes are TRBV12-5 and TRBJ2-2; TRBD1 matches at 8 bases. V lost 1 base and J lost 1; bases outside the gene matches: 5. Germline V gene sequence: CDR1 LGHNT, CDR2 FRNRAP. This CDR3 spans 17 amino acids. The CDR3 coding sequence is TGTGCTAGTGGTTTGGGGACAGGGTTTGGGAACACCGGGGAGCTGTTTTTT. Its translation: CASGLGTGFGNTGELFF.

This CDR3 is CASSSSGAASNYGYTF. The DNA for the CDR3 is TGTGCCAGCAGCTCCAGCGGGGCAGCAAGTAACTATGGCTACACCTTC. The chain couples TRBV11-2 to TRBJ1-2; D is perhaps TRBD1 (5 bases). The CDR3 covers 16 residues. The V end lost 4 bases, the J end lost 1 base, and 16 bases lay between the germline ends. Germline CDR1 reads SGHAT; CDR2 reads FQNNGV.

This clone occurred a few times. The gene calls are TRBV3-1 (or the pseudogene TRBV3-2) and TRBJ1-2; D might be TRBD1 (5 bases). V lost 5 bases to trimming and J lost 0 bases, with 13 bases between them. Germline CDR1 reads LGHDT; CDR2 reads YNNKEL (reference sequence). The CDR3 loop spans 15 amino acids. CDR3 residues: CASSSMDTPNYGYTF. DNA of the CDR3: TGTGCCAGCAGCTCAATGGACACTCCTAACTATGGCTACACCTTC.

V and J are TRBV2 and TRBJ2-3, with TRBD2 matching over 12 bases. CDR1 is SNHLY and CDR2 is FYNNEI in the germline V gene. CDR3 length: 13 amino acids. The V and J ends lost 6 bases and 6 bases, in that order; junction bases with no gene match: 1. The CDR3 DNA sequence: TGTGCCAGCAGACTAGCGGGGGGTGATACGCAGTATTTT. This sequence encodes CASRLAGGDTQYF.

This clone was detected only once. The CDR3 nucleotides read TGCGCCAGCAGCTTTGTAGGGGGAAGCACTGAAGCTTTCTTT. Translating gives CASSFVGGSTEAFF. The chain employs TRBV5-1 and TRBJ1-1; tentative D call: TRBD1 (6 bases). V dropped 2 bases and J dropped 4 bases, with 12 bases sitting between them. Germline CDR1 is SGHRS and CDR2 is YFSETQ. CDR3 length: 14 residues.

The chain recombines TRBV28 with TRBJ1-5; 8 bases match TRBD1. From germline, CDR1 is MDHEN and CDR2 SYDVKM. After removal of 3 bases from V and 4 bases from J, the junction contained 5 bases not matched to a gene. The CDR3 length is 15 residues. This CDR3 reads CASSFLQGDNQPQHF. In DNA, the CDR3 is TGTGCCAGCAGTTTCCTACAGGGGGATAATCAGCCCCAGCATTTT.

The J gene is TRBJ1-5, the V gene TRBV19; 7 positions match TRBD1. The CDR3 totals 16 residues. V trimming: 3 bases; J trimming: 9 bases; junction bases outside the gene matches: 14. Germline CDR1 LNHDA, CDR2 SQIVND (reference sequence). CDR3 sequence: CASSIPWDSPLGPQHF. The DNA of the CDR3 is TGTGCCAGTAGTATCCCATGGGACAGCCCTCTGGGGCCCCAGCATTTT.

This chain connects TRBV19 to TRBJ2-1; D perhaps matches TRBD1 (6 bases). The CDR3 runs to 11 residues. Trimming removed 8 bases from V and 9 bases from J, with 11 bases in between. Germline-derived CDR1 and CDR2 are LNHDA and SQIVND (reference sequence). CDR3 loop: CASAVGGEQFF. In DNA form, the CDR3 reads TGTGCCAGTGCCGTAGGGGGTGAGCAGTTCTTC.

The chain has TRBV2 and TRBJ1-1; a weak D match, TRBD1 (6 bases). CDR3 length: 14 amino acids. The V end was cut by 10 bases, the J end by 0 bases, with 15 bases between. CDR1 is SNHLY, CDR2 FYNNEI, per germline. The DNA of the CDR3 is TGTGCCACCTCTAAGGGGACACTGAACACTGAAGCTTTCTTT. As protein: CATSKGTLNTEAFF. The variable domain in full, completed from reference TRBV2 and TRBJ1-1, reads EPEVTQTPSHQVTQMGQEVILRCVPISNHLYFYWYRQILGQKVEFLVSFYNNEISEKSEIFDDQFSVERPDGSNFTLKIRSTKLEDSAMYFCATSKGTLNTEAFFGQGTRLTVV.

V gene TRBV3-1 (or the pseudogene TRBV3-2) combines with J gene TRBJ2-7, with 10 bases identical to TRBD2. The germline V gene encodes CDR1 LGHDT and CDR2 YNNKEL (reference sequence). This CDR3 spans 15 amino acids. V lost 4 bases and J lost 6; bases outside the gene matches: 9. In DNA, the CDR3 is TGTGCCAGCAGCCCGTCTTCGGGACTAGCGTCCGAGCAGTACTTC. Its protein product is CASSPSSGLASEQYF.

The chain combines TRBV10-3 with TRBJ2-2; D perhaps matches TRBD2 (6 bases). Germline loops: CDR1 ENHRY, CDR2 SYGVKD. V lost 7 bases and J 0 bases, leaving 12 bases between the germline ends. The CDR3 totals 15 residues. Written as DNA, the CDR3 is TGTGCCATCACTGAAGCGGGCGCGAACACCGGGGAGCTGTTTTTT. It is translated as CAITEAGANTGELFF.

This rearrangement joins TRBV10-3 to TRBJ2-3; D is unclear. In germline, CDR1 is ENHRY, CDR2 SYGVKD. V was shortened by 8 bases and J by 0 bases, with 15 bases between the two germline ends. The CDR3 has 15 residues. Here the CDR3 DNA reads TGTGCCATCGGGCAAAGAACAGCTAGCACAGATACGCAGTATTTT. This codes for CAIGQRTASTDTQYF.

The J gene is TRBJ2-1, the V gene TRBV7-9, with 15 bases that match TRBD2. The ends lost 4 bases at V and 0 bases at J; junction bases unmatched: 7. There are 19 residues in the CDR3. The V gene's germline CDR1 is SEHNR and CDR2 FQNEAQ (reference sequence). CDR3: CASSSPGLAGGSSYNEQFF. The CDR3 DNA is TGTGCCAGCAGCTCGCCGGGACTAGCGGGGGGAAGCTCCTACAATGAGCAGTTCTTC.

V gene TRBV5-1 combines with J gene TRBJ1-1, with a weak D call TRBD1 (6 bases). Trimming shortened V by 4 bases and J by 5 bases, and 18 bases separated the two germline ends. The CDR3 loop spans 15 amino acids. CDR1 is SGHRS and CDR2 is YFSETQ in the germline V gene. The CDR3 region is CASSPESTGWTEAFF. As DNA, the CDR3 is TGCGCCAGCAGCCCGGAATCGACAGGTTGGACTGAAGCTTTCTTT.

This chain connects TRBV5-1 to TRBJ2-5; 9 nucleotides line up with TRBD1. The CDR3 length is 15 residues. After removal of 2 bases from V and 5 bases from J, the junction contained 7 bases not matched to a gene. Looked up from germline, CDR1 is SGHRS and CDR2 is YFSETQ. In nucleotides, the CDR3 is TGCGCCAGCAGCTTCCGGACAGGGGAAATGGAGACCCAGTACTTC. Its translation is CASSFRTGEMETQYF.